A selection of T cell receptor beta chains follows, all from one sample in a study of molecular identifiers for immune sequencing clone quantification. TCRdb re-derived calls from the PCR reads in MiXCR, one entry per CDR3 protein. The sample has under 800,000 distinct CDR3 sequences; roughly 25% are singletons. The sequencing input was naive CD8+ T cells from blood, with Jurkat cell RNA spiked in. The receptor source for this set is a human donor in good health. Some libraries in this study had Jurkat cell RNA spiked in. CDR3s include the opening cysteine and the closing phenylalanine or tryptophan. D genes are given only for firm matches. The size of a clone is reported for some rows only, either as once, few or many, or as a class for expanded clones.

>TRBV30|few|TRBJ1-1|-
TGTGCCTGGATATCGACTGAAGCTTTCTTT
CAWISTEAFF
>TRBV12-3/TRBV12-4|few|TRBJ1-1|-
TGTGCCAGCTCATTGGTAGAGGGACGGAAGAACACTGAAGCTTTCTTT
CASSLVEGRKNTEAFF
>TRBV2|many|TRBJ1-2|-
TGTGCCAGCAGTGCTGCCTACTATGGCTACACCTTC
CASSAAYYGYTF
>TRBV15|once|TRBJ1-1|-
TGTGCCACCAGCAGAGCTGGGGTCATGGACACTGAAGCTTTCTTT
CATSRAGVMDTEAFF
>TRBV30|-|TRBJ2-1|TRBD2
TGTGCCTGGAGTGACGGGACTAGCGGGAGCGATGAGCAGTCCTTC
CAWSDGTSGSDEQSF
>TRBV27|few|TRBJ2-7|TRBD1
TGTGCCAGCAGTCCACACGACAGGGCCCCCTACGAGCAGTACTTC
CASSPHDRAPYEQYF
>TRBV6-1|-|TRBJ1-1|-
TGTGCCAGCAGCGTATACAAGGGGCAGGTTGAAGCTTTCTTT
CASSVYKGQVEAFF
>TRBV29-1|many|TRBJ2-3|-
TGCAGCGTTGACACCGGGGCCACAGATACGCAGTATTTT
CSVDTGATDTQYF
>TRBV3-2|few|TRBJ2-4|-
TGTGCCAGGAGGGCAGGGGGCGAGCCCTCCAAAAACATTCAGTACTTC
CARRAGGEPSKNIQYF
>TRBV29-1|many|TRBJ2-3|TRBD1
TGCAGCGTTGGCGGCGACAGGGGGCTCACAGATACGCAGTATTTT
CSVGGDRGLTDTQYF
>TRBV7-9|-|TRBJ1-5|TRBD1
TGTGCCAGCGGACAGGGACAGGGTGTTCAGCCCCAGCATTTT
CASGQGQGVQPQHF
>TRBV7-3|-|TRBJ1-2|TRBD1
TGTGCCAGCAGCTTAACGGGACAGACCAACTATGGCTACACCTTC
CASSLTGQTNYGYTF
>TRBV7-2|many|TRBJ1-3|-
TGTGCCAGCAGCTCCCCAGGGACGGGAAACACCATATATTTT
CASSSPGTGNTIYF
>TRBV6-2/TRBV6-3|few|TRBJ2-5|-
TGTGCCAGTACCACCTCCCTAGCTGAAGAGACCCAGTACTTC
CASTTSLAEETQYF
>TRBV9|many|TRBJ2-2|-
TGTGCCAGCAGCGTAGACGGGGAGCTGTTTTTT
CASSVDGELFF
>TRBV29-1|-|TRBJ2-5|TRBD1
TGCAGCGTTGACCCAGGACAGGGATTCCAAGAGACCCGGTACTTC
CSVDPGQGFQETRYF
>TRBV9|many|TRBJ2-3|TRBD2
TGTGCCAGCAGCCCGCTAGCGGGGGTCCCAGATACGCAGTATTTT
CASSPLAGVPDTQYF
>TRBV7-2|many|TRBJ2-7|TRBD2
TGTGCCAGCAGCTTCCGGACTAGCCATTACGAGCAGTACTTC
CASSFRTSHYEQYF
>TRBV7-9|many|TRBJ2-5|-
TGTGCCAGCAGCTTAGTACAGGGTGTGGTCGAGACCCAGTACTTC
CASSLVQGVVETQYF
>TRBV5-6|many|TRBJ2-4|-
TGTGCCAGCAGCTTGGCAGACTTAGGGGCCAAAAACATTCAGTACTTC
CASSLADLGAKNIQYF
>TRBV19|-|TRBJ1-1|-
TGTGCCAGTAGTAAGGCACCTTTAGAGAACACTGAAGCTTTCTTT
CASSKAPLENTEAFF
>TRBV12-3/TRBV12-4|many|TRBJ2-2|TRBD2
TGTGCCAGCAGTTTCGGGGGGAACGGGGAGCTGTTTTTT
CASSFGGNGELFF
>TRBV3-1|-|TRBJ2-5|-
TGTGCCAGCATCAGCCGGGGGTTGCAAGAGACCCAGTACTTC
CASISRGLQETQYF